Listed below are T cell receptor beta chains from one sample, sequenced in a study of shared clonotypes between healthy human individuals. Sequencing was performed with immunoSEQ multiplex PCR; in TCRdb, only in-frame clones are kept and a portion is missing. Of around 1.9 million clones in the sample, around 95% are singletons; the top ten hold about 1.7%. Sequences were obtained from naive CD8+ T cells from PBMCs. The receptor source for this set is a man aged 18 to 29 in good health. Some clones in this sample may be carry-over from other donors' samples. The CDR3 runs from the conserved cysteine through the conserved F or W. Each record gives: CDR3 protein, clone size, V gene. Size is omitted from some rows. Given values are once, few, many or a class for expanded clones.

CASSAGRAEAFF	.	TRBV7-9
CASSIPPGGQFF	.	TRBV19
CASSLAAYNEQFF	.	TRBV7-9
CASSSNLSGNEQFF	.	TRBV28
CASSLALVGGPVNEQFF	.	TRBV7-9
CASSLLGDADEQYF	.	TRBV7-6
CASSSRQGALTGELFF	.	TRBV7-2
CASLQGANTEAFF	.	TRBV2
CASSVELAGSSYNEQFF	once	TRBV9
CASSTYTSGGSYNEQFF	.	TRBV19
CASKRDSETGELFF	.	TRBV6-5
CASRSQGYEQYF	.	TRBV27
CATKPGTGGSYEQFF	.	TRBV15
CASSQSIAGVLSSYNEQFF	.	TRBV5-1
CAISGTGFYNEQFF	.	TRBV2
CASNLRQTSNQPQHF	.	TRBV27
CASSFAGTGFTGNTIYF	.	TRBV11-2
CASSSYYEQYF	.	TRBV5-4
CASSFGGGNTEAFF	.	TRBV28
CASSLTGTANTEAFF	.	TRBV4-3
CASSPRQEEAFF	.	TRBV2
CASSPVRDSSYEQYF	.	TRBV5-1
CASTPQGFVRAPSTDTQYF	once	TRBV19
CSVEADQETQYF	.	TRBV29-1
CASSLGTGGNTIYF	.	TRBV5-6
CASSQDGASPYGYTF	.	TRBV4-3
CASSLFGSGNEQFF	.	TRBV28
CASSPEGVNTDTQYF	.	TRBV18
CASSYSTGGWMTGYTF	.	TRBV6-5
CASTKGGNEQFF	.	TRBV27
CAWTSWGGATEAFF	.	TRBV30
CASSDLMDRNYGYTF	.	TRBV6-1
CASTKGGTDTQYF	once	TRBV28
CASSIYAGVYEQYF	.	TRBV19
CASSLGGTSGRPPGGELFF	.	TRBV5-8
CASSAGLAGGVGTDTQYF	.	TRBV9